This T cell receptor beta chain was identified in a study of neoadjuvant anti-PD-1 for oral cavity cancer. Looking at the study overall: Before surgery, most patients got three to four biweekly 3 mg/kg nivolumab doses. Around day 43, patients without progression received a fourth nivolumab dose before surgery.

Noted time point: after neoadjuvant nivolumab, at surgical resection. No culture or expansion preceded analysis of these blood cells. The study's findings and limits: TCR analyses covered only a few patients per response group.

Sequencing was performed with immunoSEQ multiplex PCR; in TCRdb, only in-frame clones are kept and a portion is missing. The sample carries fewer than 10,000 clones, around 66% recorded once. Concerning this clone itself: What it recognizes is unknown.

Sequenced here: PBMCs, sampled after nivolumab (anti-PD-1) treatment. The TCR comes from a person between 40 and 80 years old with oral cavity squamous cell carcinoma.

CDR3 loop: CASSEPQSSYNEQFF. CDR3 DNA: TGCGCCAGCAGTGAGCCCCAGAGCTCCTACAATGAGCAGTTCTTC. This chain uses TRBV10-2 with TRBJ2-1; D gene unclear. The CDR3 is 15 residues long. Germline values: CDR1 WSHSY, CDR2 SAAADI. Trimming removed 2 bases from V and 0 bases from J, with 8 bases in between.